The source of this TCR beta chain is a study of shared clonotypes between healthy human individuals. The protocol was immunoSEQ multiplex PCR, while the TCRdb copy is restricted to in-frame clones and leaves out a portion. This repertoire shows approximately 720,000 clones, about 78% found once; its top ten account for 1.8%. This CDR3 comprises 14 residues. Germline CDR1 reads MGHDK; CDR2 reads SYGVNS. V gave up 1 base and J gave up 5 bases, with 12 bases separating them. The sequencing sample was made of memory CD4+ T cells sorted from blood. Subset reported: CD45RA-negative fraction. The chain combines TRBV25-1 with TRBJ2-7; D is unresolved. The source of this sequence is a woman in her thirties in good health. CDR3 DNA: TGTGCCAGCAGTGAATTAAAACAGCTGGACGAGCAGTACTTC. Protein sequence: CASSELKQLDEQYF.